This TCR beta chain was sequenced during a study of blood T cell repertoires in COVID-19. At the level of the study: COVID-19 samples, acute and convalescent, were from the United States, Italy and Spain. T cells, B-cell-depleted T cells, or PBMCs supplied cDNA or gDNA.

V lost 6 bases and J 1 base, leaving 12 bases between the germline ends. The CDR3 loop spans 14 amino acids. CDR1 is LNHDA and CDR2 is SQIVND in the germline V gene (reference sequence). Original methodology: Reference gene primer amplification in the assay estimated nucleated cell counts. Method: immunoSEQ multiplex PCR; TCRdb's copy keeps in-frame clones and lacks some. V, J and clone size were drawn from that table, and D and trimming were deduced from the DNA. In the table there are 200,000 to 300,000 clones, around nine tenths of which are singletons. Sequenced input: peripheral blood. This clonotype was obtained from a woman aged 60-70 years who had recovered from COVID-19. The rearrangement joins TRBV19 to TRBJ1-1; weak D call: TRBD1 (5 bases). As DNA, the CDR3 is TGTGCCAGTAGGACGGGACTTACGAACACTGAAGCTTTCTTT. Protein sequence: CASRTGLTNTEAFF. Full variable domain (rest looked up from reference TRBV19 and TRBJ1-1): DGGITQSPKYLFRKEGQNVTLSCEQNLNHDAMYWYRQDPGQGLRLIYYSQIVNDFQKGDIAEGYSVSREKKESFPLTVTSAQKNPTAFYLCASRTGLTNTEAFFGQGTRLTVV.